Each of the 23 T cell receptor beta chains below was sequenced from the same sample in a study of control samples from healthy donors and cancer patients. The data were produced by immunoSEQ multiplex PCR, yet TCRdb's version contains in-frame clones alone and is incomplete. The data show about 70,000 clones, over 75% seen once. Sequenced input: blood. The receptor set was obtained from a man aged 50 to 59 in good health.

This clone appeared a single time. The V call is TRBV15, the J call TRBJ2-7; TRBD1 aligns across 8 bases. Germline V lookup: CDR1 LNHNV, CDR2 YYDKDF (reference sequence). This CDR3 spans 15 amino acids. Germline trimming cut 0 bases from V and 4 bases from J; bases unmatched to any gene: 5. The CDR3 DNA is TGTGCCACCAGCAGAGAGGGCAGGGGGCTTTACGAGCAGTACTTC. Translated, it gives CATSREGRGLYEQYF. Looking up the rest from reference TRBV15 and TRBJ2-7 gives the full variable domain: DAMVIQNPRYQVTQFGKPVTLSCSQTLNHNVMYWYQQKSSQAPKLLFHYYDKDFNNEADTPDNFQSRRPNTSFCFLDIRSPGLGDTAMYLCATSREGRGLYEQYFGPGTRLTVT.

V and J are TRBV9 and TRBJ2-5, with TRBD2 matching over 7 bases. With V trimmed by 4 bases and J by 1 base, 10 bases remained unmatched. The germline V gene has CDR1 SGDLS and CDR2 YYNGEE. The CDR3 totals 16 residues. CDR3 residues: CASSRSAGETQETQYF. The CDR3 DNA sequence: TGTGCCAGCAGCAGAAGTGCGGGGGAGACCCAAGAGACCCAGTACTTC.

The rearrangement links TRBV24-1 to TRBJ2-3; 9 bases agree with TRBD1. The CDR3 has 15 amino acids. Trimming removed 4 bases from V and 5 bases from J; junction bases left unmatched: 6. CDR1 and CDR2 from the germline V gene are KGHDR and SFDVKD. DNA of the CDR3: TGTGCCACCAGTGACCACAGGGGGCTGGAAGATACGCAGTATTTT. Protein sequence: CATSDHRGLEDTQYF.

The CDR3 DNA reads as TGTGCCAGCAGCGTGCTAGCGGGAGTTGTAGATACGCAGTATTTT. Protein product: CASSVLAGVVDTQYF. The rearrangement joins TRBV7-8 to TRBJ2-3, with 10 bases that match TRBD2. Trimming took 5 bases from V and 5 from J; bases not matched to a gene: 7. The germline gives CDR1 SGHVS, CDR2 FQNEAQ. This CDR3 has 15 residues.

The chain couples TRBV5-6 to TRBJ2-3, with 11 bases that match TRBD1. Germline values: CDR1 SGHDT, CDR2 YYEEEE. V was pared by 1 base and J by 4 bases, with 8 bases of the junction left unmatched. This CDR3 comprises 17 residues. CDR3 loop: CASSLPRTGGGSDTQYF. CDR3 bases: TGTGCCAGCAGCTTGCCCCGGACAGGGGGCGGTTCAGATACGCAGTATTTT.

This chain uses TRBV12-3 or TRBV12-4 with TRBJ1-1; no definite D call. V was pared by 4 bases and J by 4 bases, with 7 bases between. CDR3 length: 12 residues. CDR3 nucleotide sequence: TGTGCCAGCAGTTCGGTAGGCACTGAAGCTTTCTTT. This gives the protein CASSSVGTEAFF.

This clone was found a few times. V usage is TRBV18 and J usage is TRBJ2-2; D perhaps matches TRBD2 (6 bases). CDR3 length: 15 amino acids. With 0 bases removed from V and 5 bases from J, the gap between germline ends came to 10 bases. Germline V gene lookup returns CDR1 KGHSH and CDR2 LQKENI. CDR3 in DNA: TGTGCCAGCTCACCACCGTGGGGGAGGACCGGGGAGCTGTTTTTT. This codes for CASSPPWGRTGELFF.

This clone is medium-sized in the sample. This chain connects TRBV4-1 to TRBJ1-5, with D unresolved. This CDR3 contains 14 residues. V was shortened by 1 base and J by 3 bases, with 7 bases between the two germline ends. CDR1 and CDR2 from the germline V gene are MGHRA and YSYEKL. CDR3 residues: CASSQGGLNQPQHF. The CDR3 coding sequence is TGCGCCAGCAGCCAAGGTGGGCTCAATCAGCCCCAGCATTTT.

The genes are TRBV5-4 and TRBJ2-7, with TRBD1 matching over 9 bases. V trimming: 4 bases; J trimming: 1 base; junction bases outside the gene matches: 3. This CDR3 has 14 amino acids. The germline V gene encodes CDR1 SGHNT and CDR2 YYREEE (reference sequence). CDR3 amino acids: CASSVGQGSYEQYF. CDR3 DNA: TGTGCCAGCAGCGTGGGACAGGGATCCTACGAGCAGTACTTC.

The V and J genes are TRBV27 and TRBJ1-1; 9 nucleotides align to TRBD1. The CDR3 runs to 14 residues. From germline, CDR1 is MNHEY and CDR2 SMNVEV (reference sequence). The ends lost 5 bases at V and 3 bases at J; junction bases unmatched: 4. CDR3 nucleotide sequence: TGTGCCAGCAGTAAACAGGGGGCATACACTGAAGCTTTCTTT. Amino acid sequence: CASSKQGAYTEAFF.

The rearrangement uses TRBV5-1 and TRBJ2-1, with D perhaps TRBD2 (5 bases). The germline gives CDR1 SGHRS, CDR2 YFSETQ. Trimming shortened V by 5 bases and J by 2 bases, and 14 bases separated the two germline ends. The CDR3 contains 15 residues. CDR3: CASRLDILAYNEQFF. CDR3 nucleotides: TGCGCCAGCAGACTAGACATTCTTGCCTACAATGAGCAGTTCTTC. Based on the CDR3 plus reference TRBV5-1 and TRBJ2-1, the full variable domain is KAGVTQTPRYLIKTRGQQVTLSCSPISGHRSVSWYQQTPGQGLQFLFEYFSETQRNKGNFPGRFSGRQFSNSRSEMNVSTLELGDSALYLCASRLDILAYNEQFFGPGTRLTVL.

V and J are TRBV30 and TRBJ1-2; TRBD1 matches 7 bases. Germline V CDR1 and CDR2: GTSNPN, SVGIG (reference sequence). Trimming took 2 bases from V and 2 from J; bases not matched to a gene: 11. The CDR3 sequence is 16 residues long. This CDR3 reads CAWSSKRDSLNYGYTF. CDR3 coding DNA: TGTGCCTGGAGTTCAAAGAGGGACAGCCTAAACTATGGCTACACCTTC.

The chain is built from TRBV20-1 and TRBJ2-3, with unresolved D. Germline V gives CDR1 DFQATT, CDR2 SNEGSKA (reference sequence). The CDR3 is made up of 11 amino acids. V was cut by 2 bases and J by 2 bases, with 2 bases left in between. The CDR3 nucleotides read TGCAGTGCTAGATACACAGATACGCAGTATTTT. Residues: CSARYTDTQYF.

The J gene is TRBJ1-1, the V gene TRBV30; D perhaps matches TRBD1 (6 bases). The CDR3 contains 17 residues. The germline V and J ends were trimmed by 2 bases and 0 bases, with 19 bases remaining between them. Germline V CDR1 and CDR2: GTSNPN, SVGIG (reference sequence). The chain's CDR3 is CAWSPRGGRPMNTEAFF. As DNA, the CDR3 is TGTGCCTGGAGTCCACGAGGGGGTAGGCCCATGAACACTGAAGCTTTCTTT.

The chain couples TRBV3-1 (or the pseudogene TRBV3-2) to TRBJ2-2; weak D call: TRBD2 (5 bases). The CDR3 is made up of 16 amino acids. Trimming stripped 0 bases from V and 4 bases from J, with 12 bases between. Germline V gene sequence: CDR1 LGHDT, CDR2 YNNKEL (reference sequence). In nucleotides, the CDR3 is TGTGCCAGCAGCCAAGAAGTAGGACGGGGCACCGGGGAGCTGTTTTTT. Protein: CASSQEVGRGTGELFF.

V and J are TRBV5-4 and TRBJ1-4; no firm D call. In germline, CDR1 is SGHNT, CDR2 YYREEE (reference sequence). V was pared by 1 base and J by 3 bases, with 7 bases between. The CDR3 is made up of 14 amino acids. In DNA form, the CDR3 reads TGTGCCAGCAGCTTGTCCGGAGCTAATGAAAAACTGTTTTTT. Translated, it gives CASSLSGANEKLFF.

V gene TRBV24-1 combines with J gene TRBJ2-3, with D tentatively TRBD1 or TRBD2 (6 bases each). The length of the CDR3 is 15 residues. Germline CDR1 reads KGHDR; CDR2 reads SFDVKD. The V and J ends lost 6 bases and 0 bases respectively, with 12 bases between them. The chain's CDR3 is CATSHRGTSTDTQYF. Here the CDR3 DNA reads TGTGCCACCAGTCATAGGGGGACTAGCACAGATACGCAGTATTTT.

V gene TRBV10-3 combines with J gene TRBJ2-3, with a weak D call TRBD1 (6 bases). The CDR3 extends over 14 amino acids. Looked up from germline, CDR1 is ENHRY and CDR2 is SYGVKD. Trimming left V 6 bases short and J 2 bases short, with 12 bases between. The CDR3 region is CAISGRGYTDTQYF. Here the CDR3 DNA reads TGTGCCATCAGCGGCAGGGGATACACAGATACGCAGTATTTT.

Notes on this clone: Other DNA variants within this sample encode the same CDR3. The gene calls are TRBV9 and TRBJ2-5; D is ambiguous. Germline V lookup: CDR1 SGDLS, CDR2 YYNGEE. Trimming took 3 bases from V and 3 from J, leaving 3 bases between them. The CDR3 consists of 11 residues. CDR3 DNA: TGTGCCAGCAGCGCCGAAGAGACCCAGTACTTC. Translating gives CASSAEETQYF.

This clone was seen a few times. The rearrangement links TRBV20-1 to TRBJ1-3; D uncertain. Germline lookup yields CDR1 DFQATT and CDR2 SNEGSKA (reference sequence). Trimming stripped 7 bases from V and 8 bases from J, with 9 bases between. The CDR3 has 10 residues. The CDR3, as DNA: TGCAGTGTTCTGGGTCACACCATATATTTT. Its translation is CSVLGHTIYF.

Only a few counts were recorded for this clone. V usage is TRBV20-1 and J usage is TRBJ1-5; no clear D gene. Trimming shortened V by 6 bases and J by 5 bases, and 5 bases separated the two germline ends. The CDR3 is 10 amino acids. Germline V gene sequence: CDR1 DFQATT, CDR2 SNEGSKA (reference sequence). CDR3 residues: CSAGDQPQHF. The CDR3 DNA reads TGCAGTGCCGGGGATCAGCCCCAGCATTTT.

CDR3 DNA sequence: TGTGCCAGCAGGACCCAGTTGGCACCCCTCCACTTT. Translation: CASRTQLAPLHF. The rearrangement joins TRBV6-5 to TRBJ1-6; D is unclear. V was cut by 6 bases and J by 11 bases, with 11 bases left in between. Germline CDR1 MNHEY, CDR2 SVGAGI. CDR3 size: 12 residues.

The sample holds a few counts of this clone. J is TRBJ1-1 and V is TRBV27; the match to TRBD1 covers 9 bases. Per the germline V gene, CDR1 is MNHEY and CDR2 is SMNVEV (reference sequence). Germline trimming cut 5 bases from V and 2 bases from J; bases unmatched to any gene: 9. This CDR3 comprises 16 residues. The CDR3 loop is CASSPYRGQGNTEAFF. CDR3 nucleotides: TGTGCCAGCAGTCCATACAGGGGGCAAGGTAACACTGAAGCTTTCTTT.